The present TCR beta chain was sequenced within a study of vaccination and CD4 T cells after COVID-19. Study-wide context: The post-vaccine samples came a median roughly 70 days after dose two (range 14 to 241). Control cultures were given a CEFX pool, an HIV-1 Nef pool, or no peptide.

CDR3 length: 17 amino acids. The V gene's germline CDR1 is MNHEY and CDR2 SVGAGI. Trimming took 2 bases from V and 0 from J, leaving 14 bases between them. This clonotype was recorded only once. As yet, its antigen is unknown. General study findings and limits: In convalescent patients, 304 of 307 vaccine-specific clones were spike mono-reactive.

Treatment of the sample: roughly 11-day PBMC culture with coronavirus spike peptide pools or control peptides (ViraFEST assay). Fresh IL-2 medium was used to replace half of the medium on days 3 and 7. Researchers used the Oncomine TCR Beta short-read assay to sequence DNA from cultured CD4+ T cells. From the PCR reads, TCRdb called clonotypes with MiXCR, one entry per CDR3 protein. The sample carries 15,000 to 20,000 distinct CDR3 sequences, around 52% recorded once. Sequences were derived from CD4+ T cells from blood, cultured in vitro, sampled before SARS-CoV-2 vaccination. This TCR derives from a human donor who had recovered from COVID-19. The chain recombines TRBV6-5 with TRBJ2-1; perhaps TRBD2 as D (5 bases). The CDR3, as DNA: TGTGCCAGCAGTTACCCGAGGACTCGGGGCTCCTACAATGAGCAGTTCTTC. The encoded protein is CASSYPRTRGSYNEQFF.